This record covers a single T cell receptor beta chain. Its antigen is still unknown. The CDR3 ends on some other residue instead of the conserved phenylalanine or tryptophan, so this is likely a read error. The sample originates from a study of tumor-infiltrating lymphocytes in primary liver carcinoma. Starting material for RNA and DNA co-extraction consisted of about 20-30 mg of unsorted bulk tissue. Cases comprised patients with primary liver carcinoma who received surgical resection. Donors were untreated and chronically infected with HBV. The germline CDR1 and CDR2 sequences are SGHDN and FVKESK. V lost 4 bases to trimming and J lost 9 bases, with 10 bases between them. The CDR3 has 13 residues. Study-wide results and caveats: The overlap of tumor-adjacent and tumor-blood pairs was smaller than that of tumor region pairs.

Total RNA amounting to 450 to 550 ng was the source from which TCR beta cDNA was made with a constant-region primer. Three-round nested multiplex PCR performed with slightly modified ARM-PCR produced the TCR beta libraries. Forward primers for TRBV1-TRBV30 and a C-beta reverse primer served the first two PCR rounds, at approximately 10 cycles each. TCRdb re-analysed the multiplex PCR reads in MiXCR, keeping a single row per CDR3 protein. The repertoire has around 88,000 distinct CDR3 sequences, just under 70% of them found once; the top ten carry roughly 30%. Source material: tumor-adjacent normal liver tissue. The chain employs TRBV14 and TRBJ1-6; a possible D gene is TRBD1 (5 bases). This clonotype was sampled from a man aged 35-49 years with primary liver carcinoma and hepatitis B virus infection. In DNA form, the CDR3 reads TGTGCCAGCAGCCCGCAGGGACCTTCACCCCTCCACATT. Translation gives CASSPQGPSPLHI.